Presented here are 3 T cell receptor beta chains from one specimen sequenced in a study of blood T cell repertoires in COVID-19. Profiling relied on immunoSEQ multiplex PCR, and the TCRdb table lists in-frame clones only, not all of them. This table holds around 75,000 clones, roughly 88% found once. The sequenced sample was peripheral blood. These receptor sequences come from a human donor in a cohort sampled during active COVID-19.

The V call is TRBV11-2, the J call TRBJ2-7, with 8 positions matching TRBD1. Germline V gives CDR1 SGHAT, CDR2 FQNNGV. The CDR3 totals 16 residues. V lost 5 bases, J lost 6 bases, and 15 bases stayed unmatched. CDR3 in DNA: TGTGCCAGCAGCACTTTGTCCGGACAGGGATCGCGCGAGCAGTACTTC. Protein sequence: CASSTLSGQGSREQYF.

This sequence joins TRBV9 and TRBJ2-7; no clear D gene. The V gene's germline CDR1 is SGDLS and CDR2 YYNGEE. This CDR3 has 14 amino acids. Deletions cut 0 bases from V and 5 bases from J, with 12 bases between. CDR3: CASSVGATVDEQYF. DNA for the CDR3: TGTGCCAGCAGCGTAGGGGCGACCGTGGACGAGCAGTACTTC.

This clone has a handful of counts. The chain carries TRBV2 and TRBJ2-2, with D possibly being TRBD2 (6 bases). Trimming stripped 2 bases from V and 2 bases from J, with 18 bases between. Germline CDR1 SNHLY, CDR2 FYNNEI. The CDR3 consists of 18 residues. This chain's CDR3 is CASSEPALGTFNTGELFF. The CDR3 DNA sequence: TGTGCCAGCAGTGAACCAGCCTTAGGGACTTTTAACACCGGGGAGCTGTTTTTT.